This T cell receptor beta chain was identified during a study of human T cells and chemical hapten exposure. Study at large: It was small differences in pooled library volume that mainly caused per-sample TCR yields to vary.

This CDR3 spans 16 amino acids. Study observations and caveats: DPC sensitization produced no change in TCRs with frequency above 1 in 1000.

A few counts support this clonotype. Its antigen remains unidentified. Time point described: pre-sensitization, week 0. Described treatment: therapeutic diphenylcyclopropenone sensitization with weekly scalp DPC. Single cDNA molecules in the library carried unique molecular identifiers attached during preparation. Each CDR3 protein is one row after TCRdb ran MiXCR on the RACE reads. The sample holds tens of thousands of distinct CDR3 sequences; around 10% are singletons and the top ten take around 3.6%. This sequence joins TRBV1 and TRBJ2-3; no check of the table's D call, TRBD2, against the DNA was made. TRBV1 is deemed a pseudogene. Material: whole blood, obtained in connection with sensitization to the hapten diphenylcyclopropenone (DPC). The source of this sequence is a woman aged 40 to 50 with alopecia areata. Some clones in this sample may be carry-over from other donors' samples. CDR3 loop: CTSSQDRAGSTDTQYF. The CDR3 nucleotides read TGCACCAGCAGCCAAGATAGGGCAGGCAGCACAGATACGCAGTATTTT.